A selection of T cell receptor beta chains follows, all from one sample in a study of blood T cell repertoires in COVID-19. This table comes from immunoSEQ multiplex PCR, and its TCRdb copy is limited to in-frame clones, with some not included. The sample includes 150,000 to 200,000 clones, roughly 80% seen only once; the top ten take 13% to 15%. Sequencing input: peripheral blood. These receptors were obtained from a man in his thirties or forties with active or convalescent COVID-19. Both conserved end residues are part of each CDR3. The D gene is left open where the match is weak. Clone size is given for some rows only: seen once, a few or many times, or a class if the clone is expanded.

TRBJ1-3 . TRBV6-1 TRBD1 TGTGCCAGCAGTGAAGCGGGGACAGTTGCTGGAAACACCATATATTTT CASSEAGTVAGNTIYF
TRBJ2-5 . TRBV19 TRBD2 TGTGCCAGTAGTAAGAGGCAGTCTAGCGGACAAGAGACCCAGTACTTC CASSKRQSSGQETQYF
TRBJ2-2 . TRBV6-2/TRBV6-3 TRBD1 TGTGCCAGCAGCCGCGACAGGGGAAAAAACACCGGGGAGCTGTTTTTT CASSRDRGKNTGELFF
TRBJ2-4 . TRBV6-6 TRBD2 TGTGCCAGCAGCGGGGGGGAAAACATTCAGTACTTC CASSGGENIQYF
TRBJ2-2 . TRBV3-1/TRBV3-2 TRBD2 TGTGCCAGCAGCCCAAGGACTAGCACCACCGGGGAGCTGTTTTTT CASSPRTSTTGELFF
TRBJ2-1 . TRBV6-6 TRBD1 TGTGCCAGCAGGGGGACAGGGCCCATTAATGAGCAGTTCTTC CASRGTGPINEQFF
TRBJ1-1 . TRBV11-1 . TGTGCCAGCACCCAGGCCGGGGGTAACACTGAAGCTTTCTTT CASTQAGGNTEAFF
TRBJ2-7 . TRBV5-6 TRBD1 TGTGCCAGCAGCCACCGGACAGGGTTTTCCTACGAGCAGTACTTC CASSHRTGFSYEQYF
TRBJ2-5 . TRBV30 . TGTGCCTGGTCACCGGGGGAGACCCAGTACTTC CAWSPGETQYF
TRBJ2-7 . TRBV7-9 . TGTGCCCCCCGCCGCCTTTCGAGGGAGCAGTACTTC CAPRRLSREQYF
TRBJ1-2 few TRBV28 . TGTGCCAGCAGAACTACTAGGGACACCCGGATCTTATATGGCTACACCTTC CASRTTRDTRILYGYTF
TRBJ1-5 . TRBV4-1 . TGCGCCAGCAGCCAAGAGGCGGTAGGGGCTGCACATCAGCCCCAGCATTTT CASSQEAVGAAHQPQHF
TRBJ1-3 . TRBV6-1 TRBD1 TGTGCCAGCAGTGATCGGGACAGGGGAAACACCATATATTTT CASSDRDRGNTIYF
TRBJ1-1 . TRBV30 . TGTGCCTGGAGTGTAATGGGAGTTGAAGCTTTCTTT CAWSVMGVEAFF
TRBJ1-5 . TRBV28 . TGTGCCAGCAGCACGGCGCGGCTCGGGAGCAATCAGCCCCAGCATTTT CASSTARLGSNQPQHF
TRBJ2-7 once TRBV12-3/TRBV12-4 . TGTGCCAGCAGTCCCAACGGCGGGTACGAGCAGTACTTC CASSPNGGYEQYF
TRBJ2-5 . TRBV5-1 . TGCGCCAGCAGCTTGGATGTTGGAGGGGAGACCCAGTACTTC CASSLDVGGETQYF
TRBJ1-3 . TRBV14 . TGTGCCAGCAGCCAAGAGGGGGCTTCTGGAAACACCATATATTTT CASSQEGASGNTIYF
TRBJ2-3 . TRBV5-1 TRBD2 TGCGCCAGCAGCTTGGGGCTAGCGGGAGAATCAGATACGCAGTATTTT CASSLGLAGESDTQYF
TRBJ2-5 once TRBV14 . TGTGCCAGCAGAAAGGACAGCCAAGAGACCCAGTACTTC CASRKDSQETQYF
TRBJ1-6 . TRBV30 . TGTGCCTGGAGTGTACTGGATTCACCCCTCCACTTT CAWSVLDSPLHF
TRBJ2-2 few TRBV19 TRBD1 TGTGCCAGTGGAGGACAGGGGGCGAACACCGGGGAGCTGTTTTTT CASGGQGANTGELFF
TRBJ1-2 . TRBV5-8 TRBD1 TGTGCCAGCAGCTCCGACAGGGGTCAATATGGCTACACCTTC CASSSDRGQYGYTF
TRBJ2-5 . TRBV2 . TGTGCCAGCAGTGAATTTTTCAGCCAAGAGACCCAGTACTTC CASSEFFSQETQYF
TRBJ1-5 . TRBV24-1 TRBD1 TGTGCCACCAGTGAATCACAGGGGGCGGGTCAGCCCCAGCATTTT CATSESQGAGQPQHF
TRBJ2-7 . TRBV10-3 TRBD2 TGTGCCATCAGGGGGACTAGCGGAAGCTCCTACGAGCAGTACTTC CAIRGTSGSSYEQYF
TRBJ2-1 . TRBV10-3 . TGTGCCATCAGTGAGGGACTGAACTACAATGAGCAGTTCTTC CAISEGLNYNEQFF
TRBJ1-1 many TRBV6-5 . TGTGCCAGCAGTTACTCTCCAGGGGATCTTAGCACTGAAGCTTTCTTT CASSYSPGDLSTEAFF
TRBJ1-1 . TRBV4-1 TRBD1 TGCGCCAGCAGCGTCGGAACAGGGGGCGGGCAAAACACTGAAGCTTTCTTT CASSVGTGGGQNTEAFF
TRBJ2-2 . TRBV6-1 TRBD1 TGTGCCAGCAGACCTGGACAGGGTAACACCGGGGAGCTGTTTTTT CASRPGQGNTGELFF
TRBJ2-5 . TRBV7-8 . TGTGCCAGCACCCCTCGGGAGACCCAGTACTTC CASTPRETQYF
TRBJ1-6 . TRBV6-5 . TGTGCCAGTAGCCAACAGCCCGGAGGTCGGTCACCCCTCCACTTT CASSQQPGGRSPLHF
TRBJ2-4 . TRBV19 . TGTGCCAGTAGTATAGAAATTAGCCCCCTAGCCAAAAACATTCAGTACTTC CASSIEISPLAKNIQYF
TRBJ1-5 . TRBV2 TRBD1 TGTGCCAGCATGCACCCAGGGGGAGCAGGGGGTCTGAGAAATCAGCCCCAGCATTTT CASMHPGGAGGLRNQPQHF
TRBJ1-1 . TRBV10-3 . TGTGCCATCAGCTCCGGGGTAGCAGCTTTCTTT CAISSGVAAFF
TRBJ1-5 . TRBV9 . TGTGCCAGCAGCGTACAGGGGCTCGACGGGCCCCAGCATTTT CASSVQGLDGPQHF
TRBJ1-1 . TRBV6-5 . TGTGCCAGCAGTTCCGGGGTCGTAGGGAGAACTGAAGCTTTCTTT CASSSGVVGRTEAFF
TRBJ2-2 . TRBV25-1 TRBD1 TGTGCCAGCAGTGGACGGGACAGGGGAGCCGGGGAGCTGTTTTTT CASSGRDRGAGELFF
TRBJ1-5 once TRBV5-6 . TGTGCCAGCAGCTTGGGGGCCCGCGGGAGCAATCAGCCCCAGCATTTT CASSLGARGSNQPQHF
TRBJ2-2 . TRBV5-4 . TGTGCCAGCAGCTTGACGGGCGGGATTAACACCGGGGAGCTGTTTTTT CASSLTGGINTGELFF
TRBJ2-3 . TRBV24-1 . TGTGCCGTGGAGGGAGGGGGTGCGGATACGCAGTATTTT CAVEGGGADTQYF
TRBJ2-5 . TRBV28 TRBD1 TGTGCCAGCAGTACCCAGACAGGGACGTCGCAAGAGACCCAGTACTTC CASSTQTGTSQETQYF
TRBJ2-3 . TRBV30 TRBD1 TGTGCCGGGCGGACAGGAGTAACAGATACGCAGTATTTT CAGRTGVTDTQYF
TRBJ1-5 . TRBV5-1 TRBD1 TGCGCCAGCAGCTTGGGACAGGGGTTGCCCCAGCATTTT CASSLGQGLPQHF
TRBJ2-7 . TRBV24-1 . TGTGCCACCAGTGATGGTAGCTTCCACGAGCAGTACTTC CATSDGSFHEQYF
TRBJ2-5 . TRBV11-3 TRBD2 TGTGCCAGCAGCCAGGGCCGGGGGACTAGCGGGTTCCCCCACCAAGAGACCCAGTACTTC CASSQGRGTSGFPHQETQYF
TRBJ1-1 . TRBV7-3 . TGTGCCAGCAGCGGCGAGCGGCACACTGAAGCTTTCTTT CASSGERHTEAFF
TRBJ1-5 . TRBV19 . TGTGCCAGTAGGCCTACCGGGACAATTAATCAGCCCCAGCATTTT CASRPTGTINQPQHF
TRBJ1-1 . TRBV4-1 TRBD1 TGCGCCAGCAGCCCTCTTGGGACAGGGAATGAAGCTTTCTTT CASSPLGTGNEAFF
TRBJ1-5 . TRBV27 . TGTGCCAGCAGTTTCGGCCCGCCGGGGGGCAATCAGCCCCAGCATTTT CASSFGPPGGNQPQHF
TRBJ1-3 few TRBV7-2 TRBD1 TGTGCCAGCAGCTTAGTCCAGGGGGCGCGCGGAAACACCATATATTTT CASSLVQGARGNTIYF
TRBJ1-1 . TRBV18 . TGTGCCAGCTCACTCCAGGGACACCTGAACACTGAAGCTTTCTTT CASSLQGHLNTEAFF
TRBJ1-1 . TRBV30 . TGTGCCTGGAACCCCCAACAGAACACTGAAGCTTTCTTT CAWNPQQNTEAFF
TRBJ1-2 . TRBV9 . TGTGCCAGCAGCGTAGAAGGAACTGCTGGAGGGGTTTTGGGCTATGGCTACACCTTC CASSVEGTAGGVLGYGYTF
TRBJ2-5 . TRBV18 . TGTGCCAGCTCACCGGGCCCCAAGGAGACCCAGTACTTC CASSPGPKETQYF